This T cell receptor beta chain derives from a study of type 1 and type 2 diabetes patients. Broader study findings: Unmatched age and gender across groups might bias interpretation.

Remarks on this clonotype: Antigen unknown.

The PCR template was genomic DNA. Amplification of the beta chain CDR3 used 30 forward and 13 reverse multiplex primers. From the multiplex PCR reads, TCRdb called clonotypes with MiXCR, one entry per CDR3 protein. The table records a few hundred thousand distinct CDR3 sequences, around 47% of them present only once. Germline CDR1 reads SNHLY; CDR2 reads FYNNEI. J was trimmed by 2 bases and V by 6 bases; bases with no gene match: 7. The CDR3 runs to 15 residues. V gene TRBV2 combines with J gene TRBJ2-3; 8 bases are a match to TRBD1. Sequencing was performed on peripheral blood mononuclear cells (PBMCs). The sequence came from a man aged 18 to 29 with type 2 diabetes. The DNA for the CDR3 is TGTGCCAGCAGCCCTCGGACAGGGACCACAGATACGCAGTATTTT. This gives the protein CASSPRTGTTDTQYF.